The T cell receptor beta chain described here comes from a study of T cell responses to AZD1222 COVID-19 vaccine. CDR1 MNHEY and CDR2 SVGAGI come from the germline V gene. The CDR3 runs to 10 residues. Repertoires were generated with immunoSEQ multiplex PCR, while TCRdb's copy carries only in-frame clones and drops some. Here the sample spans roughly 100,000 clones, approximately 88% being singletons. Findings of the study overall: CD4 TCRs associated with vaccination spanned spike, dominating at 160-218 and 743-854. After two AZD1222 doses, spike-specific TCR breadth and depth rose versus day 0.

With respect to this clone: The antigen is unknown. A junction boundary mismatches the germline segment, possibly from a read error.

This material consisted of peripheral blood, taken on day 0 of AZD1222 vaccination. This clonotype was sampled from an adult in good health. V gene TRBV6-5 combines with J gene TRBJ1-2; 9 bases align to TRBD1. CDR3 DNA sequence: TGTGCCAGCGAGAGGGACAGGGCAATCTTC. It translates to CASERDRAIF.